The T cell receptor beta chain described here comes from a study of blood T cell repertoires in COVID-19. Study in general: Collection of acute and convalescent COVID-19 samples took place in the United States, Italy and Spain. Sources were T cells, B-cell-depleted T cells, or PBMCs; the material itself was cDNA or gDNA.

The CDR3 loop spans 15 amino acids. Original methodology: It was from reference gene primer amplification that nucleated cell counts were estimated. Clones were sequenced by immunoSEQ multiplex PCR, and TCRdb holds only the in-frame ones, with some missing. The V and J calls and clone size come from that table; D and trimming were worked out from the DNA. Among a few hundred thousand clones, around 87% were seen once, and the ten largest hold over 2%. V and J are TRBV12-2 and TRBJ1-5. TRBV12-2 is an annotated pseudogene. The clonotype was recovered from a woman in her fifties or sixties with acute or convalescent COVID-19. Source material: peripheral blood. The CDR3 is CASRLARKLDQPQHF. CDR3 in DNA: TGTGCAAGTCGCTTAGCGCGAAAATTAGATCAGCCCCAGCATTTT.